This is a list of T cell receptor beta chains from one sample in a study of CD8 T cells in Susac syndrome. Each CDR3 protein is one row after TCRdb ran MiXCR on the immunoSEQ multiplex PCR reads. The data contain some 170,000 distinct CDR3 sequences, 85% to 95% of them seen just once; the ten biggest clones take up 0.12% to 0.15%. Sequenced input: CD4+ T cells from PBMCs. The receptor source for this set is a human donor in good health. CDR3s include the opening cysteine and the closing phenylalanine or tryptophan. The order of the fields is J gene, clone size, D gene, V gene, CDR3 protein, CDR3 DNA. A D gene is named only where the DNA matches it firmly. Size is stated for part of the rows, as once, few or many counts, or as a class when the clone is expanded.

J gene: TRBJ2-3
clone size: -
D gene: -
V gene: TRBV18
CDR3 protein: CASSPPVQGTDTQYF
CDR3 DNA: TGTGCCAGCTCACCTCCGGTACAGGGCACAGATACGCAGTATTTT

J gene: TRBJ2-3
clone size: -
D gene: -
V gene: TRBV30
CDR3 protein: CAWSGTGLSTDTQYF
CDR3 DNA: TGTGCCTGGAGTGGAACAGGGCTTAGCACAGATACGCAGTATTTT

J gene: TRBJ1-3
clone size: -
D gene: -
V gene: TRBV12-3/TRBV12-4
CDR3 protein: CASSQSASGNTIYF
CDR3 DNA: TGTGCCAGCAGTCAATCGGCTTCTGGAAACACCATATATTTT

J gene: TRBJ2-1
clone size: once
D gene: -
V gene: TRBV5-1
CDR3 protein: CASSSQGSGEQFF
CDR3 DNA: TGCGCCAGCAGCTCCCAGGGGTCGGGTGAGCAGTTCTTC

J gene: TRBJ2-5
clone size: -
D gene: -
V gene: TRBV5-1
CDR3 protein: CASSLQGSGETQYF
CDR3 DNA: TGCGCCAGCAGCTTGCAGGGTTCTGGAGAGACCCAGTACTTC

J gene: TRBJ1-3
clone size: -
D gene: -
V gene: TRBV5-1
CDR3 protein: CASSLDEMSSGNTIYF
CDR3 DNA: TGCGCCAGCAGCTTGGATGAGATGAGCTCTGGAAACACCATATATTTT

J gene: TRBJ2-7
clone size: -
D gene: -
V gene: TRBV29-1
CDR3 protein: CSANRGSYEQYF
CDR3 DNA: TGCAGCGCCAATCGAGGCTCCTACGAGCAGTACTTC

J gene: TRBJ1-2
clone size: -
D gene: -
V gene: TRBV2
CDR3 protein: CASTRSLLTIYYGYTF
CDR3 DNA: TGTGCCAGCACCCGATCCCTCCTTACAATATACTATGGCTACACCTTC

J gene: TRBJ1-1
clone size: -
D gene: -
V gene: TRBV5-1
CDR3 protein: CASSPQAANTEAFF
CDR3 DNA: TGCGCCAGCAGCCCTCAAGCCGCTAACACTGAAGCTTTCTTT

J gene: TRBJ2-2
clone size: -
D gene: TRBD2
V gene: TRBV5-4
CDR3 protein: CASSLVAGGGTGELFF
CDR3 DNA: TGTGCCAGCAGCTTGGTGGCGGGGGGGGGCACCGGGGAGCTGTTTTTT

J gene: TRBJ1-1
clone size: -
D gene: TRBD1
V gene: TRBV10-3
CDR3 protein: CAISRQGADTEAFF
CDR3 DNA: TGTGCCATCAGCAGACAGGGGGCGGACACTGAAGCTTTCTTT

J gene: TRBJ2-7
clone size: once
D gene: TRBD1
V gene: TRBV15
CDR3 protein: CATSRDSRGREQYF
CDR3 DNA: TGTGCCACCAGCAGAGATAGCAGGGGGCGGGAGCAGTACTTC

J gene: TRBJ1-6
clone size: -
D gene: TRBD1
V gene: TRBV12-5
CDR3 protein: CASGIQGNSPLHF
CDR3 DNA: TGTGCTAGTGGGATACAGGGGAATTCACCCCTCCACTTT

J gene: TRBJ1-2
clone size: -
D gene: -
V gene: TRBV7-2
CDR3 protein: CASSLGSYIWSYTF
CDR3 DNA: TGTGCCAGCAGCTTAGGCAGCTATATATGGAGCTACACCTTC

J gene: TRBJ2-1
clone size: -
D gene: TRBD2
V gene: TRBV6-6
CDR3 protein: CASSYRAGSSYNEQFF
CDR3 DNA: TGTGCCAGCAGTTACCGAGCGGGGAGCTCCTACAATGAGCAGTTCTTC

J gene: TRBJ2-2
clone size: -
D gene: TRBD1
V gene: TRBV7-9
CDR3 protein: CASSSHRGQGTGELFF
CDR3 DNA: TGTGCCAGCAGCTCTCACAGGGGGCAGGGCACCGGGGAGCTGTTTTTT

J gene: TRBJ2-5
clone size: few
D gene: -
V gene: TRBV15
CDR3 protein: CATSVEGKTQYF
CDR3 DNA: TGTGCCACCAGTGTCGAGGGGAAGACCCAGTACTTC

J gene: TRBJ2-5
clone size: -
D gene: TRBD2
V gene: TRBV4-1
CDR3 protein: CASSPVPRLAGGRETQYF
CDR3 DNA: TGCGCCAGCAGCCCCGTCCCCCGGCTAGCGGGGGGGCGTGAGACCCAGTACTTC

J gene: TRBJ2-3
clone size: -
D gene: TRBD1
V gene: TRBV6-6
CDR3 protein: CASNSRDRGTDTQYF
CDR3 DNA: TGTGCCAGCAACTCCCGGGACAGGGGCACAGATACGCAGTATTTT

J gene: TRBJ2-5
clone size: -
D gene: TRBD2
V gene: TRBV3-1
CDR3 protein: CASSGPLAGAETQYF
CDR3 DNA: TGTGCCAGCAGCGGCCCTCTAGCGGGGGCAGAGACCCAGTACTTC

J gene: TRBJ2-3
clone size: -
D gene: -
V gene: TRBV9
CDR3 protein: CASSVSGSTDTQYF
CDR3 DNA: TGTGCCAGCAGCGTTAGCGGTAGCACAGATACGCAGTATTTT

J gene: TRBJ2-3
clone size: -
D gene: -
V gene: TRBV2
CDR3 protein: CASSTGQGVQYF
CDR3 DNA: TGTGCCAGCAGCACTGGACAAGGGGTGCAGTATTTT

J gene: TRBJ1-2
clone size: -
D gene: -
V gene: TRBV2
CDR3 protein: CASKETVYYGYTF
CDR3 DNA: TGTGCCAGCAAAGAGACGGTTTACTATGGCTACACCTTC

J gene: TRBJ2-3
clone size: -
D gene: -
V gene: TRBV7-3
CDR3 protein: CASRRDTGLYTQYF
CDR3 DNA: TGTGCCAGCAGACGGGACACGGGTTTGTATACGCAGTATTTT

J gene: TRBJ2-1
clone size: -
D gene: -
V gene: TRBV7-2
CDR3 protein: CASSSGTPNNEQFF
CDR3 DNA: TGTGCCAGCAGCTCCGGGACTCCTAACAATGAGCAGTTCTTC

J gene: TRBJ1-5
clone size: few
D gene: -
V gene: TRBV12-3/TRBV12-4
CDR3 protein: CASSSTGNNQPQHF
CDR3 DNA: TGTGCCAGCAGTTCAACAGGGAACAATCAGCCCCAGCATTTT

J gene: TRBJ2-2
clone size: -
D gene: -
V gene: TRBV11-3
CDR3 protein: CASSLGRANTGELFF
CDR3 DNA: TGTGCCAGCAGCCTGGGACGAGCGAACACCGGGGAGCTGTTTTTT

J gene: TRBJ1-4
clone size: once
D gene: TRBD1
V gene: TRBV5-5
CDR3 protein: CASSARGLGEKLFF
CDR3 DNA: TGTGCCAGCAGCGCCAGGGGGCTGGGTGAAAAACTGTTTTTT

J gene: TRBJ2-3
clone size: -
D gene: TRBD2
V gene: TRBV20-1
CDR3 protein: CSARPSGLTDTQYF
CDR3 DNA: TGCAGTGCCAGACCTAGCGGACTCACAGATACGCAGTATTTT

J gene: TRBJ1-5
clone size: -
D gene: -
V gene: TRBV12-3/TRBV12-4
CDR3 protein: CASAQGNSNQPQHF
CDR3 DNA: TGTGCCAGCGCCCAGGGTAACAGCAATCAGCCCCAGCATTTT

J gene: TRBJ1-1
clone size: -
D gene: -
V gene: TRBV12-3/TRBV12-4
CDR3 protein: CASSFQGSNTEAFF
CDR3 DNA: TGTGCCAGCAGTTTTCAGGGGTCTAACACTGAAGCTTTCTTT

J gene: TRBJ2-2
clone size: -
D gene: TRBD1
V gene: TRBV12-5
CDR3 protein: CASGGGQAANTGELFF
CDR3 DNA: TGTGCTAGTGGTGGAGGACAGGCCGCGAACACCGGGGAGCTGTTTTTT

J gene: TRBJ2-7
clone size: -
D gene: TRBD1
V gene: TRBV18
CDR3 protein: CASSPQTGDYEQYF
CDR3 DNA: TGTGCCAGCTCACCCCAGACAGGGGACTACGAGCAGTACTTC

J gene: TRBJ2-5
clone size: -
D gene: TRBD1
V gene: TRBV5-1
CDR3 protein: CASSPGTAEETQYF
CDR3 DNA: TGCGCCAGCAGCCCAGGGACAGCAGAAGAGACCCAGTACTTC

J gene: TRBJ1-5
clone size: once
D gene: TRBD1
V gene: TRBV28
CDR3 protein: CASSLYRGQPQHF
CDR3 DNA: TGTGCCAGCAGTTTATACAGGGGCCAGCCCCAGCATTTT

J gene: TRBJ2-7
clone size: -
D gene: -
V gene: TRBV19
CDR3 protein: CASSPSADSFSWQYF
CDR3 DNA: TGTGCCAGTAGCCCATCCGCGGACAGTTTCTCGTGGCAGTACTTC

J gene: TRBJ2-5
clone size: -
D gene: -
V gene: TRBV5-1
CDR3 protein: CASSAGTPRGETQYF
CDR3 DNA: TGCGCCAGCAGCGCCGGGACTCCCAGAGGGGAGACCCAGTACTTC

J gene: TRBJ2-1
clone size: -
D gene: -
V gene: TRBV29-1
CDR3 protein: CSVERGDSNQFF
CDR3 DNA: TGCAGCGTTGAACGGGGGGACAGCAATCAGTTCTTC

J gene: TRBJ1-1
clone size: -
D gene: -
V gene: TRBV11-1
CDR3 protein: CASSEGNPFMNTEAFF
CDR3 DNA: TGTGCCAGCAGCGAGGGTAACCCTTTCATGAACACTGAAGCTTTCTTT

J gene: TRBJ2-7
clone size: -
D gene: TRBD1
V gene: TRBV6-1
CDR3 protein: CASTRGTGGGDEQYF
CDR3 DNA: TGTGCCAGCACTCGCGGGACAGGCGGTGGGGACGAGCAGTACTTC

J gene: TRBJ1-5
clone size: -
D gene: -
V gene: TRBV27
CDR3 protein: CASSLEGGQPQHF
CDR3 DNA: TGTGCCAGCAGTTTAGAAGGAGGGCAGCCCCAGCATTTT

J gene: TRBJ1-2
clone size: -
D gene: -
V gene: TRBV14
CDR3 protein: CASSQDNSAVGGYTF
CDR3 DNA: TGTGCCAGCAGCCAAGATAACAGCGCCGTAGGGGGCTACACCTTC

J gene: TRBJ2-7
clone size: once
D gene: -
V gene: TRBV20-1
CDR3 protein: CSARGPTFGQQYF
CDR3 DNA: TGCAGTGCTAGGGGGCCTACGTTTGGGCAGCAGTACTTC